The 5 T cell receptor beta chains below were found in one sample sequenced in a study of shared clonotypes between healthy human individuals. Measured with immunoSEQ multiplex PCR; TCRdb has only the in-frame clones, and not every one. The sample records some 300,000 clones, roughly 80% being singletons. The sample comprised memory CD4+ T cells sorted from blood. As to subset: CD45RA-negative fraction. These receptors were collected from a man aged 30 to 39 in good health.

The chain joins TRBV19 to TRBJ1-4; no clear D gene. V was pared by 8 bases and J by 8 bases, with 9 bases between. This CDR3 has 11 residues. Germline V gene data show CDR1 as LNHDA and CDR2 as SQIVND (reference sequence). CDR3 protein: CASSIGEKLFF. The CDR3, as DNA: TGTGCCAGTTCTATAGGCGAAAAACTGTTTTTT.

The rearrangement joins TRBV27 to TRBJ2-2, with 12 bases that match TRBD2. The germline V gene encodes CDR1 MNHEY and CDR2 SMNVEV (reference sequence). The V and J ends lost 3 bases and 4 bases, in that order; junction bases with no gene match: 6. CDR3 length equals 17 residues. In nucleotides, the CDR3 is TGTGCCAGCAGTTTCCAAGGACTAGCGGGAAGCACCGGGGAGCTGTTTTTT. This encodes CASSFQGLAGSTGELFF.

The gene calls are TRBV5-4 and TRBJ2-4, with TRBD1 matching 10 bases. This CDR3 has 18 residues. V was clipped by 4 bases and J by 0 bases; unmatched bases: 10. From germline, CDR1 is SGHNT and CDR2 YYREEE (reference sequence). The chain's CDR3 is CASSAGTGANPAKNIQYF. The CDR3 bases are TGTGCCAGCAGCGCCGGGACAGGGGCAAATCCAGCCAAAAACATTCAGTACTTC.

A note on this clone: Other DNA sequences in the same sample also yield this CDR3. V and J are TRBV14 and TRBJ2-5; unclear D gene. The germline V gene has CDR1 SGHDN and CDR2 FVKESK. Trimming pared 0 bases from V and 2 bases from J, leaving 7 bases between. The CDR3 consists of 14 residues. The DNA for the CDR3 is TGTGCCAGCAGCCAAGACCTGGGTCAAGAGACCCAGTACTTC. Residues: CASSQDLGQETQYF. Drawing the rest from reference TRBV14 and TRBJ2-5, the complete variable domain is EAGVTQFPSHSVIEKGQTVTLRCDPISGHDNLYWYRRVMGKEIKFLLHFVKESKQDESGMPNNRFLAERTGGTYSTLKVQPAELEDSGVYFCASSQDLGQETQYFGPGTRLLVL.

This clone was seen a few times. This sequence joins TRBV7-3 and TRBJ2-1; perhaps D is TRBD1 or TRBD2 (5 bases each). V was trimmed by 6 bases and J by 3 bases, leaving 15 bases between them. The CDR3 is made up of 15 amino acids. Germline CDR1 and CDR2: SGHTA and FQGTGA. CDR3 region: CASRQTGTDYNEQFF. The CDR3 region has the DNA TGTGCCAGCAGACAAACCGGGACGGACTACAATGAGCAGTTCTTC.